This paragraph reports one T cell receptor beta chain. No antigen is known for it. The record originates from a study of PD-1 blockade in classical Hodgkin lymphoma. Regarding the study as a whole: The origin of the repertoire differences remains undefined, with disease activity or prior therapy as possible causes. Before treatment, TCR diversity in newly diagnosed patients was reportedly lower than in healthy donors.

Assay: immunoSEQ multiplex PCR; the TCRdb copy retains only in-frame clones and omits some. The sample includes 45,000 to 60,000 clones, approximately 91% of them seen just once. Time point in this sample: newly diagnosed, previously untreated cHL patient sample. Newly diagnosed classical Hodgkin lymphoma PBMCs, still untreated, provided the comparison samples. V was trimmed by 0 bases and J by 5 bases, leaving 11 bases between them. CDR1 SGHTS and CDR2 YDEGEE come from the germline V gene. The CDR3 is 14 residues long. This clonotype was obtained from a human donor with classical Hodgkin lymphoma. Sequencing used peripheral blood mononuclear cells (PBMCs). The chain couples TRBV5-8 to TRBJ1-1, with D unresolved. Here the CDR3 reads CASSLAWSGTEAFF. CDR3 sequence (DNA): TGTGCCAGCAGCTTGGCTTGGTCGGGTACTGAAGCTTTCTTT.